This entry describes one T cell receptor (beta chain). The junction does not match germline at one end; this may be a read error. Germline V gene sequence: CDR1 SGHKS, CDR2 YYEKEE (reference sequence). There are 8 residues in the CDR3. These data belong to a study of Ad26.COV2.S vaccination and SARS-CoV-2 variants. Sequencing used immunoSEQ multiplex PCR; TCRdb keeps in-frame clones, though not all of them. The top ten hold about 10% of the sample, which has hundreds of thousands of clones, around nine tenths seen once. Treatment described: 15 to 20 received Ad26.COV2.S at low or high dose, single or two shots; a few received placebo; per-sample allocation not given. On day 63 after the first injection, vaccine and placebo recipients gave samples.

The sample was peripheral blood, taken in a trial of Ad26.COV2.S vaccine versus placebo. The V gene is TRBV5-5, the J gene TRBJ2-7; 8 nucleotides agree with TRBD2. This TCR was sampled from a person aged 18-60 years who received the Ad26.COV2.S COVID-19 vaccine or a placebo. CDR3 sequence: CDGRGQYF. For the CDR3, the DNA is TGCGACGGGAGGGGGCAGTACTTC.